Listed below are T cell receptor beta chains from one sample, sequenced in a study of OX40 agonist ivuxolimab in advanced cancers. Only in-frame clones appear in the TCRdb table, and some are missing; sequencing was by immunoSEQ multiplex PCR. The profile shows about 56,000 clones, approximately 79% of them singletons. The sample in question was CD4+ or CD8+ T cells sorted from blood, obtained in a trial of the OX40 agonist ivuxolimab. Receptors were obtained from an adult with an advanced solid tumor such as melanoma, head and neck, liver or kidney cancer. Both conserved end residues are part of each CDR3. Fields, in order: clone size, J gene, V gene, D gene, CDR3 DNA, CDR3 protein. A D gene is named only where the DNA matches it firmly. A clone size is listed for some rows: how often the clone was seen (once, few, many), or a class if it is expanded.

NA TRBJ2-2 TRBV19 NA TGTGCCAGTAGTATCTGGGGGGAGTGGACCGGGGAGCTGTTTTTT CASSIWGEWTGELFF
NA TRBJ2-1 TRBV6-5 TRBD1 TGTGCCAGCAGTCCGGACAGGGGCTACAATGAGCAGTTCTTC CASSPDRGYNEQFF
NA TRBJ1-6 TRBV6-5 TRBD1 TGTGCCAGCAGGTCCGGGACAGGCTCACCCCTCCACTTT CASRSGTGSPLHF
NA TRBJ2-1 TRBV9 TRBD1 TGTGCCAGCAGCCCCCATGACAGGGGAATAAGTGAGCAGTTCTTC CASSPHDRGISEQFF
NA TRBJ2-1 TRBV5-1 NA TGCGCCAGCAGCTCTATAGCGCAACTATCCTACAATGAGCAGTTCTTC CASSSIAQLSYNEQFF
NA TRBJ2-3 TRBV11-3 NA TGTGCCAGCAGCTTGGAAGGCGGACACACAGATACGCAGTATTTT CASSLEGGHTDTQYF
NA TRBJ2-2 TRBV5-1 NA TGCGCCAGCCGCGTTGGGGCAGCGAACACCGGGGAGCTGTTTTTT CASRVGAANTGELFF
once TRBJ1-1 TRBV7-3 NA TGTGCCAGCAGCTTAAGACAGTGGGACACTGAAGCTTTCTTT CASSLRQWDTEAFF
NA TRBJ2-7 TRBV9 TRBD1 TGTGCCAGCAGTCAACAGGGGGGCTCCTACGAGCAGTACTTC CASSQQGGSYEQYF
NA TRBJ2-2 TRBV7-2 NA TGTGCCAGCAGCCCCCATGGCACATACGCGAACACCGGGGAGCTGTTTTTT CASSPHGTYANTGELFF
NA TRBJ1-1 TRBV5-1 NA TGCGCCAGCAGCTTGGATGGGGGTGGCACTGAAGCTTTCTTT CASSLDGGGTEAFF
NA TRBJ2-1 TRBV9 TRBD1 TGTGCCAGCAGCGTAGGATACAGGGGGCAAGAGCAGTTCTTC CASSVGYRGQEQFF
NA TRBJ2-7 TRBV5-1 NA TGCGCCAGCAGCTTGACGACGACCTACGAGCAGTACTTC CASSLTTTYEQYF
NA TRBJ1-5 TRBV6-1 NA TGTGCCAGCAGCCTTCGGGCAGGAGGCAATCAGCCCCAGCATTTT CASSLRAGGNQPQHF
NA TRBJ2-5 TRBV10-1 TRBD1 TGCGCCAGCAGTCGGACAGGGGGCCCAGAGACCCAGTACTTC CASSRTGGPETQYF
NA TRBJ2-3 TRBV7-2 TRBD2 TGTGCCAGCAGCACAGGACTAGCGGGAAAGGCAGATACGCAGTATTTT CASSTGLAGKADTQYF
NA TRBJ2-3 TRBV5-1 TRBD2 TGCGCCAGCAGCTGGACTAGCGGCACAGATACGCAGTATTTT CASSWTSGTDTQYF
NA TRBJ2-3 TRBV5-1 NA TGCGCCAGCAGCTTGGGTCCCCTGGCGGGAACAGATACGCAGTATTTT CASSLGPLAGTDTQYF
NA TRBJ1-1 TRBV6-5 NA TGTGCCAGCAGTTATACGGGGGCGAACACTGAAGCTTTCTTT CASSYTGANTEAFF
NA TRBJ2-2 TRBV10-3 TRBD1 TGTGCCATCAGCGGACAGGGGACGTCCGGGGAGCTGTTTTTT CAISGQGTSGELFF
NA TRBJ2-7 TRBV2 TRBD1 TGTGCCAGCACCAATTCCGGGACAGGGTCGGGCGAGCAGTACTTC CASTNSGTGSGEQYF
few TRBJ2-3 TRBV18 NA TGTGCCAGCTCCCCTCCGGGGGCGGGAAGCACAGATACGCAGTATTTT CASSPPGAGSTDTQYF
NA TRBJ1-1 TRBV6-5 TRBD1 TGTGCCAGCAGTACAGGGGATTTTGGCACTGAAGCTTTCTTT CASSTGDFGTEAFF
NA TRBJ1-2 TRBV29-1 TRBD1 TGCAGCGTTGATGGTTCCGGACAGGGTAAAGGCTACACCTTC CSVDGSGQGKGYTF
NA TRBJ2-7 TRBV7-9 NA TGTGCCAGCAGCTTAGGGGCGGGCCGCTCCTACGAGCAGTACTTC CASSLGAGRSYEQYF
NA TRBJ2-6 TRBV6-6 NA TGTGCCAGCAGTTACCTGGTTGCTCGTAGCAACGTCCTGACTTTC CASSYLVARSNVLTF
NA TRBJ1-1 TRBV7-2 NA TGTGCCAGCAGCCACCCGAACACTGAAGCTTTCTTT CASSHPNTEAFF
NA TRBJ1-4 TRBV5-1 TRBD1 TGCGCCAGCAGCCTACGGACAGGTCGGGACGAAAAACTGTTTTTT CASSLRTGRDEKLFF
NA TRBJ1-2 TRBV6-6 NA TGTGCCAGCAGCCCACAGAGGTGGGCCTATGGCTACACCTTC CASSPQRWAYGYTF
NA TRBJ2-1 TRBV5-1 TRBD2 TGCGCCAGCAGCTTAGCTAGCGGGCAGAATGAGCAGTTCTTC CASSLASGQNEQFF
NA TRBJ1-2 TRBV27 NA TGTGCCAGCAGTTTTGGCCCTTTCCATAACTATGGCTACACCTTC CASSFGPFHNYGYTF
NA TRBJ1-5 TRBV7-9 NA TGTGCCAGCACCCTGGGAGGGGACAATCAGCCCCAGCATTTT CASTLGGDNQPQHF
once TRBJ2-3 TRBV13 NA TGTGCCAGCAGCTTAGGCGCAGGCCGAAGCACAGATACGCAGTATTTT CASSLGAGRSTDTQYF
NA TRBJ2-3 TRBV5-3 NA TGTGCCAGCAGCTTCGGGGGGCGAGATACGCAGTATTTT CASSFGGRDTQYF
few TRBJ1-5 TRBV6-1 TRBD1 TGTGCCAGCAGTGCAAAGGGACAGGTGATCAATCAGCCCCAGCATTTT CASSAKGQVINQPQHF
NA TRBJ2-7 TRBV5-1 NA TGCGCCAGCAGCTTCTTAGGGGACGCAACGGGCTCCTACGAGCAGTACTTC CASSFLGDATGSYEQYF
NA TRBJ1-6 TRBV19 NA TGTGCCAGTACCCCGACAGATGGGGGGGGAACCTATAATTCACCCCTCCACTTT CASTPTDGGGTYNSPLHF
NA TRBJ2-7 TRBV5-1 NA TGCGCCAGCAGCTTCACTTCCTACGAGCAGTACTTC CASSFTSYEQYF
few TRBJ1-2 TRBV6-5 NA TGTGCCAGCACTTTCGCGGGGTCGAACTATGGCTACACCTTC CASTFAGSNYGYTF
NA TRBJ1-3 TRBV30 NA TGTGCCCGTTCTACGGGCGGGGGGGGAAACACCATATATTTT CARSTGGGGNTIYF
NA TRBJ1-3 TRBV19 NA TGTGCCAGTAGTCCAGTAGACTCTGGAAACACCATATATTTT CASSPVDSGNTIYF
NA TRBJ2-1 TRBV7-2 TRBD1 TGTGCCAGCAGCTCTTCTTCATACCGGGACAGGGACTATGAGCAGTTCTTC CASSSSSYRDRDYEQFF
NA TRBJ2-7 TRBV23-1 NA TGCGCCAGCATCACCAACCGGGACAACTACGAGCAGTACTTC CASITNRDNYEQYF
NA TRBJ2-7 TRBV5-1 NA TGCGCCAGCAGGTACGGGCAGGGGAGGTACTCCTACGAGCAGTACTTC CASRYGQGRYSYEQYF
NA TRBJ2-7 TRBV19 TRBD2 TGTGCCAGTAGTCACTTATGGGCTAGCGGGGTGATCTACGAGCAGTACTTC CASSHLWASGVIYEQYF
NA TRBJ1-6 TRBV18 TRBD1 TGTGCCAGCTCGCGTAATACAGGGGGGGATAATTCACCCCTCCACTTT CASSRNTGGDNSPLHF
NA TRBJ1-1 TRBV19 TRBD1 TGTGCCAGTAGTATTGACAGGGAAAAGACTGAAGCTTTCTTT CASSIDREKTEAFF